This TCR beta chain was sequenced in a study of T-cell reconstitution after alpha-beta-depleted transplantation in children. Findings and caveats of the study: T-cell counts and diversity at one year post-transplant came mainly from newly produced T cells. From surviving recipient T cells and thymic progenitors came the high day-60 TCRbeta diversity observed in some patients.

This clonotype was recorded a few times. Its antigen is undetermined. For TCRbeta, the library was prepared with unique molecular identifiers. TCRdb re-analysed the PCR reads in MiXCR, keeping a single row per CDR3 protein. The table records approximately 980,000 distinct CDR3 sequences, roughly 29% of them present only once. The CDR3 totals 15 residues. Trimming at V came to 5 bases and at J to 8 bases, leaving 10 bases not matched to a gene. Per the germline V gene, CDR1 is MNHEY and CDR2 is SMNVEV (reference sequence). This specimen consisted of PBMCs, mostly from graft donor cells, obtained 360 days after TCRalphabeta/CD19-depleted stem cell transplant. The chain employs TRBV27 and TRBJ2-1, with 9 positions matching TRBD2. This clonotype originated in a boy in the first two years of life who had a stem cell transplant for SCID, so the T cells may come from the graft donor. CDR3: CASSPTGLAGDEQFF. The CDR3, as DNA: TGTGCCAGCAGTCCCACGGGACTAGCCGGCGATGAGCAGTTCTTC.